Listed below are T cell receptor beta chains from one sample, sequenced in a study of memory CD8 T cells in hepatitis C reinfection. The protocol was immunoSEQ multiplex PCR, while the TCRdb copy is restricted to in-frame clones and leaves out a portion. The sample lists 400 to 450 clones, about 70% seen once, with approximately 14% in the top ten. Material: HCV tetramer-positive CD8+ T cells sorted from blood. All receptors derive from a man in his late teens or twenties with hepatitis C virus infection. Both conserved end residues are trimmed from each CDR3.

V: TRBV19
CDR3: ASSISGTSGSPDLDEQY

V: TRBV7-2
CDR3: ASSLGDIEKLF

V: TRBV19
CDR3: ASSIYNWDRGEYEQY

V: TRBV4-1
CDR3: ASSRLTSGGFQETQY

V: TRBV9
CDR3: ASSTDSSVFMNTEAF

V: TRBV6-1
CDR3: ASSELGTGDYGQY

V: TRBV5-6
CDR3: ASRRENTGELF

V: TRBV28
CDR3: ASNQGAGTEAF

V: TRBV5-1
CDR3: ASSPRDTLNTGELF

V: TRBV14
CDR3: ASSQSTGTYMNTEAF

V: TRBV5-1
CDR3: ASSADRVETQY

V: TRBV16
CDR3: ASSQSPGLAFEYGYEQY

V: TRBV4-3
CDR3: ASSQEWGPLEAF

V: TRBV6-1
CDR3: ASSELIGGEVRELF

V: TRBV27
CDR3: ASSFTQGWEQF

V: TRBV4-3
CDR3: ASSQGGGGAPETQY

V: TRBV6-5
CDR3: PSIRLAGEPNEQF

V: TRBV5-4
CDR3: ASSSGDSTEQF

V: TRBV7-6
CDR3: ASSLTGTSGSADTQY

V: TRBV5-6
CDR3: ASSSASGETQY

V: TRBV28
CDR3: ASRTGTGEVNEQF

V: TRBV6-1
CDR3: ASSGTVGNQPQH

V: TRBV28
CDR3: ASSWGQDWRSGMEGYEQY